This T cell receptor (beta chain) was sequenced during a study of OX40 agonist ivuxolimab in advanced cancers. CDR3 length: 16 amino acids. The data were produced by immunoSEQ multiplex PCR, yet TCRdb's version contains in-frame clones alone and is incomplete. Among about 98,000 clones listed, around 90% were seen once. This receptor was obtained from an adult with an advanced solid tumor such as melanoma, head and neck, liver or kidney cancer. Sequencing used CD4+ or CD8+ T cells sorted from blood, obtained in a trial of the OX40 agonist ivuxolimab. The J gene is TRBJ1-3, the V gene TRBV21-1; the table's D call, TRBD1, has no DNA check behind it. TRBV21-1 is a pseudogene segment. The CDR3 here is CASSKPGQGDGNTIYF. The DNA for the CDR3 is TGTGCCAGCAGCAAACCCGGACAGGGGGATGGAAACACCATATATTTT.